This entry concerns a single T cell receptor beta chain. What it binds is unknown. PCR employed 60 Vbeta and 13 Jbeta primers. Using immunoSEQ multiplex PCR, the repertoire was profiled, and TCRdb retains in-frame clones only, with some absent. This repertoire shows some 150,000 clones, 70% found once; its top ten account for 1.5% to 2%. The data belong to a study of cytomegalovirus exposure and HLA in healthy donors. Turning to the study itself: When 350 to 500 donors were genotyped, about 86% of them were found to fall in the Caucasian-associated ancestry cluster.

Study results and limitations: In a later analysis, a missense DCLRE1C variant was linked to TCR beta V- and J-gene trimming.

There are 13 residues in the CDR3. Looked up from germline, CDR1 is MNHEY and CDR2 is SMNVEV (reference sequence). Trimming at V came to 2 bases and at J to 7 bases, leaving 3 bases not matched to a gene. This sequence was found in a woman aged 25 to 39 in good health and CMV-seronegative. This chain connects TRBV27 to TRBJ2-3, with TRBD1 matching 7 bases. Sample: PBMCs. CDR3 DNA: TGTGCCAGCAGTTTAAGGGACAGTTATACGCAGTATTTT. Protein: CASSLRDSYTQYF.